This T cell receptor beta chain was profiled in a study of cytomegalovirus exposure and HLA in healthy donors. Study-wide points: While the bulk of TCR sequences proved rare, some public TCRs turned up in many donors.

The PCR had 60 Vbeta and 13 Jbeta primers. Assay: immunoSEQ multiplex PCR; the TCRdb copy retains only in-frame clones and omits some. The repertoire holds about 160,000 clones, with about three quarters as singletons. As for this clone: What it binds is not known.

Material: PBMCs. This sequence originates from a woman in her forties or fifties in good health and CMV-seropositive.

The CDR3 spells CASSLSGRENQPQHF. CDR3 nucleotide sequence: TGTGCCAGCAGTTTATCGGGACGGGAGAATCAGCCCCAGCATTTT. V is TRBV27 and J is TRBJ1-5; the D gene is possibly TRBD1 (5 bases). The V gene lost 0 bases and the J gene lost 4 bases, with 10 bases spanning the gap. Germline V gene sequence: CDR1 MNHEY, CDR2 SMNVEV (reference sequence). This CDR3 contains 15 residues.